This is a list of T cell receptor beta chains from one sample in a study of blood T cells in healthy people across ages. TCRdb reprocessed the 5' RACE reads with MiXCR, giving one entry per CDR3 protein. The sample has some 1,800,000 distinct CDR3 sequences, about 39% seen once. Material for sequencing was blood. The receptors originated from a human donor in good health. Each CDR3 is given with its conserved first and last residue. Fields, in order: V gene, clone size, J gene, CDR3 protein. Clone size is stated in some rows and not others, as once, few, many or a class when expanded.

v_gene: TRBV5-1
abundance: .
j_gene: TRBJ2-4
CDR3aa: CASTHGGALTENIQYF

v_gene: TRBV21-1
abundance: .
j_gene: TRBJ2-7
CDR3aa: CASSDHRGGEQYF

v_gene: TRBV29-1
abundance: .
j_gene: TRBJ1-2
CDR3aa: CSVEDQGSYHGYTF

v_gene: TRBV20-1
abundance: few
j_gene: .
CDR3aa: CSAEAGEMNEQYF

v_gene: TRBV5-1
abundance: .
j_gene: TRBJ2-7
CDR3aa: CASSLDPGGTYEQYF

v_gene: TRBV29-1
abundance: few
j_gene: TRBJ2-5
CDR3aa: CSVDPLAGAGETQYF

v_gene: TRBV10-3
abundance: few
j_gene: TRBJ2-7
CDR3aa: CAISVEEGATYEQYF

v_gene: TRBV29-1
abundance: .
j_gene: TRBJ1-2
CDR3aa: CSVKGRQGANYGYTF

v_gene: TRBV5-1
abundance: few
j_gene: TRBJ2-3
CDR3aa: CASRLGGDSFTDTQYF

v_gene: TRBV6-1
abundance: .
j_gene: TRBJ2-7
CDR3aa: CASSEVGVSYEQYF

v_gene: TRBV13
abundance: .
j_gene: TRBJ2-1
CDR3aa: CASSLGPDREYVNYNEQFF

v_gene: TRBV20-1
abundance: few
j_gene: TRBJ1-2
CDR3aa: CSARDLEDRGELYGYTF

v_gene: TRBV7-2
abundance: .
j_gene: .
CDR3aa: CASSLGVLGRETQYF

v_gene: TRBV2
abundance: .
j_gene: TRBJ1-1
CDR3aa: CASTNTEAFF

v_gene: TRBV12-3/TRBV12-4
abundance: .
j_gene: TRBJ1-4
CDR3aa: CASSFGTGVEKLFF

v_gene: TRBV11-3
abundance: few
j_gene: TRBJ2-7
CDR3aa: CASSPDRGFNEQYF

v_gene: TRBV7-2
abundance: few
j_gene: TRBJ1-4
CDR3aa: CASSPNPGLDEKLFF

v_gene: TRBV9
abundance: .
j_gene: TRBJ2-3
CDR3aa: CASSVEGIDTDTQYF

v_gene: TRBV4-1
abundance: .
j_gene: TRBJ2-3
CDR3aa: CASSQDRGSGGRDTQYF

v_gene: TRBV5-1
abundance: .
j_gene: TRBJ1-5
CDR3aa: CASSPDPGVRQPQHF

v_gene: TRBV6-5
abundance: .
j_gene: TRBJ2-7
CDR3aa: CASSYLMGYEQYF

v_gene: TRBV7-2
abundance: few
j_gene: TRBJ2-7
CDR3aa: CASTLGGGSHYEQYF

v_gene: TRBV6-2/TRBV6-3
abundance: .
j_gene: TRBJ1-5
CDR3aa: CASSYLSSNQPQHF

v_gene: TRBV6-5
abundance: .
j_gene: TRBJ1-1
CDR3aa: CATQGAPMNTEAFF

v_gene: TRBV20-1
abundance: .
j_gene: TRBJ1-2
CDR3aa: CSASPPGRRDYGYTF

v_gene: TRBV7-9
abundance: .
j_gene: TRBJ1-2
CDR3aa: CASNLNTAGGGYTF

v_gene: TRBV6-5
abundance: .
j_gene: TRBJ1-4
CDR3aa: CASSYSDRGYEKLFF

v_gene: TRBV12-3/TRBV12-4
abundance: .
j_gene: TRBJ1-4
CDR3aa: CASSSTGAPNEKLFF

v_gene: TRBV4-2
abundance: .
j_gene: TRBJ1-2
CDR3aa: CASSQGGTTNYGYTF

v_gene: TRBV7-2
abundance: few
j_gene: TRBJ2-4
CDR3aa: CASSLGALAKNIQYF

v_gene: TRBV28
abundance: .
j_gene: TRBJ2-7
CDR3aa: CASRRTRAYEQYF

v_gene: TRBV10-3
abundance: few
j_gene: TRBJ2-1
CDR3aa: CAISGGGGSYNEQFF

v_gene: TRBV9
abundance: few
j_gene: TRBJ2-1
CDR3aa: CASSVDLGVCEQFF

v_gene: TRBV2
abundance: .
j_gene: TRBJ2-1
CDR3aa: CASSEDRGNEQFF

v_gene: TRBV12-5
abundance: .
j_gene: TRBJ1-4
CDR3aa: CASGATARNEKLFF

v_gene: TRBV20-1
abundance: few
j_gene: TRBJ2-7
CDR3aa: CSASLGRDNYEQYF

v_gene: TRBV20-1
abundance: few
j_gene: TRBJ1-1
CDR3aa: CSASKFTEAFF

v_gene: TRBV19
abundance: .
j_gene: TRBJ2-5
CDR3aa: CASSIGSRQETQYF

v_gene: TRBV30
abundance: once
j_gene: TRBJ1-5
CDR3aa: CAWTPGGGQPQHF